These 25 T cell receptor beta chains share one sample of origin, sequenced in a study of shared clonotypes between healthy human individuals. TCRdb's copy holds only in-frame clones and misses some; the assay was immunoSEQ multiplex PCR. Here the sample spans about 600,000 clones, roughly 97% being singletons. Sequencing used naive CD4+ T cells sorted from blood. Sample subset: CD45RA+ positively selected. These TCRs come from a woman between 25 and 40 years old in good health.

The rearrangement links TRBV11-3 to TRBJ2-2; D unclear. Germline CDR1 SGHNT, CDR2 YENEEA. Trimming removed 5 bases from V and 2 bases from J, with 9 bases in between. The CDR3 length is 14 residues. The CDR3 reads CASSADDNTGELFF. CDR3 DNA: TGTGCCAGCAGCGCGGACGACAACACCGGGGAGCTGTTTTTT.

This chain joins TRBV4-2 and TRBJ1-1, with D possibly TRBD1 on 5 matching bases. The germline CDR1 and CDR2 sequences are LGHNA and YNFKEQ. The CDR3 has 15 residues. Trimming cost V 0 bases and J 1 base, with 9 bases left between them. CDR3 DNA: TGTGCCAGCAGCCAAGACCCGGGACCGAACACTGAAGCTTTCTTT. Translated, it gives CASSQDPGPNTEAFF.

This chain connects TRBV7-9 to TRBJ1-4; 12 bases match TRBD1. J gave up 10 bases and V 5 bases, and 8 bases lay outside the gene matches. CDR3 length: 15 residues. Germline CDR1 is SEHNR and CDR2 is FQNEAQ (reference sequence). The CDR3 protein is CASSPGTGGNRKLFF. CDR3 DNA sequence: TGTGCCAGCAGCCCCGGGACAGGGGGCAATCGAAAACTGTTTTTT.

The genes are TRBV25-1 and TRBJ1-2, with a tentative D call TRBD1 (5 bases). The CDR3 length is 13 residues. V was pared by 5 bases and J by 3 bases, with 10 bases between. Per germline, CDR1 MGHDK and CDR2 SYGVNS. CDR3 protein: CASSRGWDYGYTF. The CDR3 DNA follows: TGTGCCAGCAGTAGGGGCTGGGACTATGGCTACACCTTC.

The chain recombines TRBV18 with TRBJ1-2; D remains unclear. The CDR3 runs 13 residues. Trimming took 2 bases from V and 0 from J, leaving 4 bases between them. Germline V gene data show CDR1 as KGHSH and CDR2 as LQKENI. CDR3 region: CASSPGSNYGYTF. CDR3 nucleotide sequence: TGTGCCAGCTCACCAGGGTCTAACTATGGCTACACCTTC.

The chain employs TRBV18 and TRBJ1-4; the D gene is possibly TRBD1 (5 bases). Trimming cost V 0 bases and J 1 base, with 12 bases left between them. The germline V gene encodes CDR1 KGHSH and CDR2 LQKENI. The CDR3 runs to 17 residues. The CDR3 nucleotides are TGTGCCAGCTCACCACCGGGGAGGGGTGGAACTAATGAAAAACTGTTTTTT. Its translation: CASSPPGRGGTNEKLFF.

This rearrangement joins TRBV10-3 to TRBJ2-5; 9 nucleotides align to TRBD1. The J call is in doubt because the DNA end fits TRBJ2-7 better. Germline assignment: CDR1 ENHRY and CDR2 SYGVKD. This CDR3 spans 12 amino acids. This chain's CDR3 is CAIRGQGYEQYF. The CDR3 DNA sequence: TGTGCCATCAGGGGACAGGGTTACGAGCAGTACTTC.

Of note for this clone: The same CDR3 arises from other DNA sequences in this sample as well. The chain uses TRBV7-9 and TRBJ1-1; D unresolved. Germline loops: CDR1 SEHNR, CDR2 FQNEAQ (reference sequence). V lost 1 base and J 0 bases, leaving 6 bases between the germline ends. The CDR3 runs 14 residues. This CDR3 is CASSLVSVNTEAFF. CDR3 sequence (DNA): TGTGCCAGCAGCTTAGTTTCAGTGAACACTGAAGCTTTCTTT.

This clone was counted once. The chain employs TRBV4-1 and TRBJ2-5; TRBD1 agrees at 9 bases. The CDR3 sequence is 17 residues long. CDR1 and CDR2 (germline): MGHRA, YSYEKL. Trimming took 0 bases from V and 5 from J; bases not matched to a gene: 10. The CDR3, as DNA: TGCGCCAGCAGCCAAGAGTACAGGGGGCCTCCCTGGGAGACCCAGTACTTC. This codes for CASSQEYRGPPWETQYF.

The rearrangement uses TRBV15 and TRBJ2-3; D not certain. The germline V gene has CDR1 LNHNV and CDR2 YYDKDF (reference sequence). V lost 0 bases, J lost 0 bases, and 7 bases lay in between. The CDR3 loop spans 15 amino acids. CDR3 sequence reads: CATSRDPTSTDTQYF. CDR3 DNA: TGTGCCACCAGCAGAGATCCGACTAGCACAGATACGCAGTATTTT. Complete variable domain (other parts from reference TRBV15 and TRBJ2-3): DAMVIQNPRYQVTQFGKPVTLSCSQTLNHNVMYWYQQKSSQAPKLLFHYYDKDFNNEADTPDNFQSRRPNTSFCFLDIRSPGLGDTAMYLCATSRDPTSTDTQYFGPGTRLTVL.

V gene TRBV19 combines with J gene TRBJ2-7; TRBD1 is a possible D gene (6 bases). The CDR3 extends over 12 amino acids. CDR1 LNHDA and CDR2 SQIVND come from the germline V gene (reference sequence). With 5 bases removed from V and 6 bases from J, the gap between germline ends came to 11 bases. The CDR3: CASSQGSGEQYF. The CDR3 DNA reads TGTGCCAGTAGTCAGGGGTCGGGCGAGCAGTACTTC.

V and J are TRBV28 and TRBJ2-3; TRBD2 matches 12 bases. The CDR3 contains 12 residues. The germline gives CDR1 MDHEN, CDR2 SYDVKM. V gave up 6 bases and J gave up 12 bases; unmatched junction bases: 4. As DNA, the CDR3 is TGTGCCAGCAGCGAGACTAGCGGGAGCCAGTATTTT. Translating it yields CASSETSGSQYF.

Only one count was recorded for this clone. The chain uses TRBV5-6 and TRBJ2-5, with a possible D match to TRBD1 (5 bases). With the DNA end fitting TRBJ2-7 better, the J assignment may be wrong. The germline gives CDR1 SGHDT, CDR2 YYEEEE. This CDR3 has 12 amino acids. The CDR3 spells CASSRGSGEQYF. The CDR3 DNA follows: TGTGCCAGCAGTAGGGGATCGGGCGAGCAGTACTTC.

A single count supports this clone. J is TRBJ1-5 and V is TRBV10-2, with D possibly matching TRBD1 (6 bases). V was trimmed by 2 bases and J by 1 base, leaving 12 bases between them. The CDR3 consists of 16 residues. Germline V gene sequence: CDR1 WSHSY, CDR2 SAAADI. The DNA for the CDR3 is TGCGCCAGCAGTGAGCCGGGGGCGACGAGCAATCAGCCCCAGCATTTT. Protein sequence: CASSEPGATSNQPQHF.

This clone was observed a single time. The chain is built from TRBV19 and TRBJ1-5; the match to TRBD1 covers 7 bases. The CDR3 runs to 15 residues. Trimming cost V 4 bases and J 2 bases; bases outside gene matches: 5. Germline V gives CDR1 LNHDA, CDR2 SQIVND (reference sequence). The CDR3 region has the DNA TGTGCCAGTAGTAACCGGGACAGCGGCAATCAGCCCCAGCATTTT. Residues: CASSNRDSGNQPQHF.

The chain recombines TRBV28 with TRBJ1-2; 10 nucleotides agree with TRBD1. Germline V lookup: CDR1 MDHEN, CDR2 SYDVKM. The CDR3 is made up of 14 amino acids. V shed 5 bases and J 5 bases; nucleotides not matched to a gene: 5. For the CDR3, the DNA is TGTGCCAGCAGTGGGACAGGGGTCACGTATGGCTACACCTTC. Residues: CASSGTGVTYGYTF.

The V gene is TRBV7-2, the J gene TRBJ1-4; D remains unclear. Per germline, CDR1 SGHTA and CDR2 FQGNSA. The CDR3 is made up of 16 amino acids. The germline V and J ends were trimmed by 1 base and 3 bases, with 12 bases remaining between them. CDR3 sequence: CASSLESSRSNEKLFF. The CDR3 bases are TGTGCCAGCAGCTTAGAAAGCAGCCGATCTAATGAAAAACTGTTTTTT.

For the CDR3, the DNA is TGTGCCAGCGTATGGGACAGGGCGTCCCGAAGGGTGAACACTGAAGCTTTCTTT. This encodes CASVWDRASRRVNTEAFF. The V call is TRBV2, the J call TRBJ1-1; 9 bases map to TRBD1. The CDR3 has 18 amino acids. With V trimmed by 8 bases and J by 0 bases, 16 bases remained unmatched. Germline CDR1 is SNHLY and CDR2 is FYNNEI. The whole variable domain, remainder taken from reference TRBV2 and TRBJ1-1, is EPEVTQTPSHQVTQMGQEVILRCVPISNHLYFYWYRQILGQKVEFLVSFYNNEISEKSEIFDDQFSVERPDGSNFTLKIRSTKLEDSAMYFCASVWDRASRRVNTEAFFGQGTRLTVV.

The chain links TRBV4-1 to TRBJ2-7; 9 positions agree with TRBD1. Germline V gene sequence: CDR1 MGHRA, CDR2 YSYEKL. V gave up 2 bases and J gave up 3 bases; unmatched junction bases: 5. The CDR3 contains 15 residues. CDR3 DNA: TGCGCCAGCAGCCAACCCGGGACAGGGAGCTACGAGCAGTACTTC. Amino acids: CASSQPGTGSYEQYF.

This sequence joins TRBV6-4 and TRBJ2-3; 12 bases are a match to TRBD2. Trimming removed 2 bases from V and 5 bases from J; junction bases left unmatched: 5. This CDR3 region has 16 residues. The germline V gene has CDR1 MRHNA and CDR2 SNTAGT. CDR3 loop: CASSDGVLAGGDTQYF. The CDR3 region has the DNA TGTGCCAGCAGTGACGGGGTACTAGCGGGAGGAGATACGCAGTATTTT.

The genes are TRBV15 and TRBJ1-5; D is possibly TRBD1 (5 bases). This CDR3 has 15 amino acids. CDR1 LNHNV and CDR2 YYDKDF come from the germline V gene (reference sequence). Trimming pared 3 bases from V and 3 bases from J, leaving 12 bases between. The CDR3 spells CATSRSQGPNQPQHF. CDR3 nucleotide sequence: TGTGCCACCAGCAGGAGCCAGGGCCCCAATCAGCCCCAGCATTTT.

The chain joins TRBV7-9 to TRBJ1-1; D is unclear. Trimming pared 7 bases from V and 5 bases from J, leaving 23 bases between. CDR3 length: 16 residues. Germline CDR1 reads SEHNR; CDR2 reads FQNEAQ (reference sequence). CDR3 residues: CASTRTPKTGVTEAFF. The CDR3 DNA is TGTGCCAGCACCCGAACCCCGAAGACGGGTGTTACTGAAGCTTTCTTT.

V gene TRBV7-2 combines with J gene TRBJ2-5, with unresolved D. CDR3 length equals 13 residues. Trimming took 2 bases from V and 1 from J, leaving 5 bases between them. CDR1 and CDR2 (germline): SGHTA, FQGNSA. CDR3 region: CASSLPGQETQYF. DNA for the CDR3: TGTGCCAGCAGCTTACCCGGCCAAGAGACCCAGTACTTC.

About this clone: Other nucleotide sequences in the sample specify the same CDR3. The genes are TRBV7-9 and TRBJ1-5; unclear D gene. CDR1 and CDR2 from the germline V gene are SEHNR and FQNEAQ (reference sequence). The CDR3 covers 13 residues. Trimming shortened V by 5 bases and J by 5 bases, and 10 bases separated the two germline ends. The CDR3 DNA sequence: TGTGCCAGCAGCCTTGGACGGGATCAGCCCCAGCATTTT. As protein: CASSLGRDQPQHF.

This sequence joins TRBV11-2 and TRBJ1-3, with unresolved D. Germline CDR1 SGHAT, CDR2 FQNNGV. The length of the CDR3 is 14 residues. The V gene lost 1 base and the J gene lost 0 bases, with 4 bases spanning the gap. The DNA for the CDR3 is TGTGCCAGCAGCTTAGCAAGCTCTGGAAACACCATATATTTT. Protein sequence: CASSLASSGNTIYF.